This T cell receptor beta chain was sequenced in a study of T cells in Graves' hyperthyroidism and ophthalmopathy. Overall study results and limits: A model of 13 V-J features distinguished ophthalmopathy from stable hyperthyroidism.

Trimming removed 6 bases at V and 1 base at J, with 3 bases between. CDR1 and CDR2 from the germline V gene are MDHEN and SYDVKM. The length of the CDR3 is 11 residues. About this clonotype: Its antigen is unknown. A much larger clone sits a single nucleotide away, making a read error possible. It is likely a read error, because the conserved phenylalanine at the end of the CDR3 is missing.

The CDR3 regions of TCR beta were amplified from RNA transcripts. In the first-round RT-PCR of the TCR CDR3, the HTBI primer set was used. TCRdb processed the multiplex PCR reads anew with MiXCR; each CDR3 protein has one entry. Of 20,000 to 30,000 distinct CDR3 sequences listed, around 40% are singletons. Sequenced input: blood. The chain recombines TRBV28 with TRBJ1-1; D call uncertain. The receptor comes from a woman aged 30 to 39 with Graves' hyperthyroidism. CDR3: CASRKNTEAFV. CDR3 nucleotides: TGTGCCAGCAGGAAGAACACTGAAGCTTTCGTT.